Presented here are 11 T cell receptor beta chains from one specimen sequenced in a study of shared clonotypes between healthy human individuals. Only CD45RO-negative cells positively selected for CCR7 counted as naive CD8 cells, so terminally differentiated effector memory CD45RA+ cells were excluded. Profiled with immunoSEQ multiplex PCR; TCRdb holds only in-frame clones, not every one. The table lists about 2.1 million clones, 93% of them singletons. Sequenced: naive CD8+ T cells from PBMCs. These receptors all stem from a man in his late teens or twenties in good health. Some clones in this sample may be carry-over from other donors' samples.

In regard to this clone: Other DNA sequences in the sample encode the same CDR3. As DNA, the CDR3 is TGCGCCAGCAGCATAGCCGGGCCAAACACTGAAGCTTTCTTT. Its translation: CASSIAGPNTEAFF. This chain joins TRBV5-1 and TRBJ1-1, with D unclear. CDR1 is SGHRS and CDR2 is YFSETQ in the germline V gene. The CDR3 has 14 amino acids. V was clipped by 4 bases and J by 2 bases, with 12 bases between them.

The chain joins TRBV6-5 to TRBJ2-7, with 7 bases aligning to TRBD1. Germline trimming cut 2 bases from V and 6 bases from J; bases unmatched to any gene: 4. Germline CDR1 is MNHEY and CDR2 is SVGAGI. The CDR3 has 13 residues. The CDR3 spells CASSYRQGAEQYF. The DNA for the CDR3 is TGTGCCAGCAGTTACAGACAGGGAGCCGAGCAGTACTTC.

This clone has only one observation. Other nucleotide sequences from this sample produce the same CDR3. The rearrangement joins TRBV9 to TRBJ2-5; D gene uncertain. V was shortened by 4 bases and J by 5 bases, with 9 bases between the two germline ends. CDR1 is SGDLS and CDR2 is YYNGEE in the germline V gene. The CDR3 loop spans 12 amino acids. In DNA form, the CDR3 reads TGTGCCAGCAGCCCTCCTGGGGAGACCCAGTACTTC. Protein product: CASSPPGETQYF.

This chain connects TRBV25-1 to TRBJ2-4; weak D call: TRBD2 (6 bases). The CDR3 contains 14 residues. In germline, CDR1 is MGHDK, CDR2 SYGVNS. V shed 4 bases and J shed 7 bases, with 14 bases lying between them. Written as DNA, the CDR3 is TGTGCCAGCAGTGCCTCTGGGGGGAGGAACATTCAGTACTTC. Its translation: CASSASGGRNIQYF.

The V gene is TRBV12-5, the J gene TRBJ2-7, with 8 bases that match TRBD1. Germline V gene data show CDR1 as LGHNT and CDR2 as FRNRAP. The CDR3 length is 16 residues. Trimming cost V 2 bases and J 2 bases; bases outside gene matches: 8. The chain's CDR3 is CASGLSSPGGPYEQYF. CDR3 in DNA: TGTGCTAGTGGTTTGTCTTCTCCAGGGGGCCCCTACGAGCAGTACTTC.

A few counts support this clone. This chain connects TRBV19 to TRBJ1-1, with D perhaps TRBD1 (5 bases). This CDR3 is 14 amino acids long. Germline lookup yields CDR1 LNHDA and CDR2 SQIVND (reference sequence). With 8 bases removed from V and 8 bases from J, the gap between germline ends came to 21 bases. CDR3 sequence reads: CASSVRGTYDEAFF. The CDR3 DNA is TGTGCCAGTTCCGTTCGGGGGACTTACGACGAAGCTTTCTTT. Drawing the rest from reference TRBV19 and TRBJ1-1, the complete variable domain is DGGITQSPKYLFRKEGQNVTLSCEQNLNHDAMYWYRQDPGQGLRLIYYSQIVNDFQKGDIAEGYSVSREKKESFPLTVTSAQKNPTAFYLCASSVRGTYDEAFFGQGTRLTVV.

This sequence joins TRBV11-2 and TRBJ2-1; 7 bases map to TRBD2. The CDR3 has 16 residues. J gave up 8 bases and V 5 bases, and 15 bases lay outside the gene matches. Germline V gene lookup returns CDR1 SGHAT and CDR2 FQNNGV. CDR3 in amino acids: CASSPFWGGPLDEQFF. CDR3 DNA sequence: TGTGCCAGCAGCCCTTTTTGGGGAGGGCCTCTTGATGAGCAGTTCTTC.

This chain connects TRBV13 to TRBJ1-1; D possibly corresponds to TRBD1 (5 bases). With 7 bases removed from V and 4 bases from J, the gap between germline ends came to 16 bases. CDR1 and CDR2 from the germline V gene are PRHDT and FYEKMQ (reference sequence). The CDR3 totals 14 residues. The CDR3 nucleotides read TGTGCCAGCACCTCCAGGCGGGACGCCACTGAAGCTTTCTTT. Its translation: CASTSRRDATEAFF.

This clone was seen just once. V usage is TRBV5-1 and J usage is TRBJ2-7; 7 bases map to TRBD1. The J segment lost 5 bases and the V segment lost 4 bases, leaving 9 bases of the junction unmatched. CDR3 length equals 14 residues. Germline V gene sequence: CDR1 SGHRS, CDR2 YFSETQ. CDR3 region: CASSPRTGANEQYF. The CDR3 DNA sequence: TGCGCCAGCAGCCCCAGGACAGGAGCGAACGAGCAGTACTTC.

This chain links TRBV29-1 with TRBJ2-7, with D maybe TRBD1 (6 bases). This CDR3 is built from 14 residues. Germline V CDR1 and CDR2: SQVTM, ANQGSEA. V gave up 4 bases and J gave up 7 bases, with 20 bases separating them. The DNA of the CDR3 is TGCAGCGTTGGTCCCGGGACATCGGTCGGGGAGCAGTACTTC. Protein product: CSVGPGTSVGEQYF.

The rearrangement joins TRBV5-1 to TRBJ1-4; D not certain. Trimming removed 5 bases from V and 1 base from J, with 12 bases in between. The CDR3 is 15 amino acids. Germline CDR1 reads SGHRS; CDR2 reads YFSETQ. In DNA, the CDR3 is TGCGCCAGCAGAACGGACGACATAACTAATGAAAAACTGTTTTTT. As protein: CASRTDDITNEKLFF.